The 32 T cell receptor beta chains below come from one sample, sequenced in a study of technical replicates of blood from a few donors. Profiling relied on immunoSEQ multiplex PCR, and the TCRdb table lists in-frame clones only, not all of them. The sample shows 70,000 to 95,000 clones, more than 85% of them seen only once. Sequences were obtained from T cells isolated from PBMCs. These receptor sequences come from a human donor in good health. Some clones in this sample may be carry-over from other donors' samples.

The chain is built from TRBV25-1 and TRBJ2-1, with D tentatively TRBD2 (7 bases). This CDR3 has 16 residues. V was trimmed by 1 base and J by 6 bases, leaving 16 bases between them. Germline V gene lookup returns CDR1 MGHDK and CDR2 SYGVNS. The CDR3 DNA sequence: TGTGCCAGCAGTGAATGGGGGGGCGGTAGCGCCAATGAGCAGTTCTTC. Protein sequence: CASSEWGGGSANEQFF.

This chain joins TRBV28 and TRBJ2-1, with 7 bases that match TRBD1. CDR3 length equals 17 residues. CDR1 is MDHEN and CDR2 is SYDVKM in the germline V gene. The V segment lost 5 bases and the J segment 9 bases; nucleotides outside the gene matches: 19. The CDR3 region has the DNA TGTGCCAGCAGTCAAGAATCTGGAGTACAGGGGATCGGTGAGCAGTTCTTC. The encoded protein is CASSQESGVQGIGEQFF. Variable domain in full (rest from reference TRBV28 and TRBJ2-1): DVKVTQSSRYLVKRTGEKVFLECVQDMDHENMFWYRQDPGLGLRLIYFSYDVKMKEKGDIPEGYSVSREKKERFSLILESASTNQTSMYLCASSQESGVQGIGEQFFGPGTRLTVL.

V is TRBV7-3 and J is TRBJ2-7; D might be TRBD2 (5 bases). Between the trimmed V and J ends, which lost 1 base and 5 bases, there was a span of 12 bases. Germline CDR1 SGHTA, CDR2 FQGTGA. The CDR3 contains 14 residues. CDR3 nucleotides: TGTGCCAGCAGCTTAATGCCAGACTACCACGAGCAGTACTTC. The encoded protein is CASSLMPDYHEQYF.

V usage is TRBV30 and J usage is TRBJ1-1; 7 bases line up with TRBD1. The CDR3 sequence is 13 residues long. J lost 4 bases, V lost 5 bases, and 7 bases had no gene match. CDR1 GTSNPN and CDR2 SVGIG come from the germline V gene (reference sequence). Written as DNA, the CDR3 is TGTGCCTGGGGGAATACAGGGGCCACTGAAGCTTTCTTT. Translating gives CAWGNTGATEAFF.

The J gene is TRBJ2-1, the V gene TRBV4-3; D is unclear. Germline V gene data show CDR1 as LGHNA and CDR2 as YSLEER. The CDR3 length is 15 residues. V was trimmed by 1 base and J by 8 bases, leaving 15 bases between them. CDR3 sequence: CASSQGPGPMDEQFF. The CDR3 nucleotides are TGCGCCAGCAGCCAAGGTCCAGGCCCTATGGATGAGCAGTTCTTC.

The chain links TRBV5-6 to TRBJ1-2; tentative D call: TRBD1 (5 bases). The CDR3 spans 15 residues. Trimming stripped 5 bases from V and 8 bases from J, with 22 bases between. Per the germline V gene, CDR1 is SGHDT and CDR2 is YYEEEE. The CDR3 nucleotides read TGTGCCAGCAGTAGAGGACCGGGGGATAGGGGCGGCTACACCTTC. Amino acid sequence: CASSRGPGDRGGYTF.

The DNA of the CDR3 is TGTGCCAGCAGCTCGGGGACAGGGAGAAATCAGCCCCAGCATTTT. Translating gives CASSSGTGRNQPQHF. The rearrangement uses TRBV5-6 and TRBJ1-5; 9 bases are shared with TRBD1. The germline V gene has CDR1 SGHDT and CDR2 YYEEEE. The CDR3 runs 15 residues. With V trimmed by 3 bases and J by 4 bases, 5 bases remained unmatched.

J is TRBJ2-1 and V is TRBV28, with 9 bases fitting TRBD2. V trimming: 5 bases; J trimming: 0 bases; junction bases outside the gene matches: 5. The CDR3 contains 16 residues. CDR1 is MDHEN and CDR2 is SYDVKM in the germline V gene. This chain's CDR3 is CASSRNSGGSYNEQFF. The DNA of the CDR3 is TGTGCCAGCAGTCGGAATAGCGGGGGCTCCTACAATGAGCAGTTCTTC.

This clone has just one count. The rearrangement links TRBV2 to TRBJ2-7; no reliable D call. The length of the CDR3 is 12 residues. CDR1 and CDR2 from the germline V gene are SNHLY and FYNNEI. V was clipped by 7 bases and J by 3 bases, with 10 bases between them. CDR3: CASTAQYYEQYF. As DNA, the CDR3 is TGTGCCAGCACCGCACAGTACTACGAGCAGTACTTC.

This chain uses TRBV2 with TRBJ2-7; TRBD1 might be the D (6 bases). Germline V gene data show CDR1 as SNHLY and CDR2 as FYNNEI. V gave up 6 bases and J gave up 3 bases, with 15 bases separating them. The CDR3 extends over 14 amino acids. The CDR3 loop is CASSSRDTDYEQYF. The CDR3 nucleotides are TGTGCCAGCAGCAGCCGGGACACTGACTACGAGCAGTACTTC.

This clone was counted a few times. The chain uses TRBV5-1 and TRBJ1-3; D unresolved. The CDR3 loop spans 16 amino acids. Trimming shortened V by 0 bases and J by 0 bases, and 10 bases separated the two germline ends. Germline lookup yields CDR1 SGHRS and CDR2 YFSETQ. CDR3 protein: CASSLDPSHSGNTIYF. CDR3 coding DNA: TGCGCCAGCAGCTTGGACCCAAGCCACTCTGGAAACACCATATATTTT.

The chain carries TRBV5-1 and TRBJ1-2, with TRBD1 identical over 8 bases. This CDR3 is built from 15 residues. The germline V gene encodes CDR1 SGHRS and CDR2 YFSETQ. After removal of 2 bases from V and 2 bases from J, the junction contained 5 bases not matched to a gene. CDR3 DNA: TGCGCCAGCAGCTTTTTAGGACAGGGAAACTATGGCTACACCTTC. Translation gives CASSFLGQGNYGYTF.

The chain joins TRBV28 to TRBJ2-1; 9 bases are a match to TRBD2. The CDR3 sequence is 16 residues long. From germline, CDR1 is MDHEN and CDR2 SYDVKM. V shed 4 bases and J 3 bases; nucleotides not matched to a gene: 7. Written as DNA, the CDR3 is TGTGCCAGCAGTTCCGCCGGGACTAGCAGCTACAATGAGCAGTTCTTC. Translating it yields CASSSAGTSSYNEQFF.

CDR3 nucleotide sequence: TGTGCCTGGAGTAACCGACAGGGTTTTCATGGCTACACCTTC. Amino acid sequence: CAWSNRQGFHGYTF. This chain connects TRBV30 to TRBJ1-2; 7 bases map to TRBD1. The trim removed 2 bases at V and 6 bases at J, leaving 9 bases unmatched. CDR1 and CDR2 from the germline V gene are GTSNPN and SVGIG (reference sequence). The CDR3 loop spans 14 amino acids.

The chain carries TRBV5-6 and TRBJ2-1, with D maybe TRBD2 (5 bases). V shed 2 bases and J shed 6 bases, with 9 bases lying between them. This CDR3 is 13 amino acids long. The germline CDR1 and CDR2 sequences are SGHDT and YYEEEE. The CDR3, as DNA: TGTGCCAGCAGCTTCTCTAGCCCCAATGAGCAGTTCTTC. The encoded protein is CASSFSSPNEQFF.

The genes are TRBV19 and TRBJ1-1, with TRBD1 matching over 7 bases. The germline gives CDR1 LNHDA, CDR2 SQIVND (reference sequence). This CDR3 contains 13 residues. J was trimmed by 4 bases and V by 3 bases; bases with no gene match: 2. The chain's CDR3 is CASSMAGGTEAFF. The CDR3 nucleotides are TGTGCCAGTAGTATGGCAGGGGGCACTGAAGCTTTCTTT.

The gene calls are TRBV5-8 and TRBJ1-5; D is undetermined. This CDR3 comprises 13 residues. The germline CDR1 and CDR2 sequences are SGHTS and YDEGEE. V gave up 4 bases and J gave up 5 bases, with 10 bases separating them. The CDR3 DNA is TGTGCCAGCAGCAGAAGAGGGTATCAGCCCCAGCATTTT. Encoded protein: CASSRRGYQPQHF.

V gene TRBV5-6 combines with J gene TRBJ2-1; 9 bases fit TRBD1. The CDR3 length is 15 residues. From germline, CDR1 is SGHDT and CDR2 YYEEEE. Losses at the gene ends were 2 bases for V and 5 bases for J; bases not matched to a gene: 5. The DNA for the CDR3 is TGTGCCAGCAGCTTTGGGACAGGGATAAACAATGAGCAGTTCTTC. It is translated as CASSFGTGINNEQFF.

This clone has a single count. The same CDR3 is also encoded by other DNA sequences in this sample. This chain connects TRBV7-6 to TRBJ2-7; 9 nucleotides match TRBD1. With 0 bases clipped from V and 3 bases from J, the junction kept 9 bases outside the gene matches. The CDR3 covers 17 residues. Germline CDR1 is SGHVS and CDR2 is FNYEAQ. CDR3 DNA sequence: TGTGCCAGCAGCTTAGCACCCCTCGGGACAGGGATCTACGAGCAGTACTTC. It encodes CASSLAPLGTGIYEQYF.

The chain links TRBV19 to TRBJ2-3; TRBD2 matches 14 bases. V lost 5 bases and J lost 4; bases outside the gene matches: 14. The CDR3 is made up of 19 amino acids. Germline assignment: CDR1 LNHDA and CDR2 SQIVND (reference sequence). In DNA, the CDR3 is TGTGCCAGTAGTCCGACCCGACTAGCGGGAGGGCCGTACCCAGATACGCAGTATTTT. It translates to CASSPTRLAGGPYPDTQYF.

The V gene is TRBV30, the J gene TRBJ2-5; 9 nucleotides align to TRBD1. The CDR3 totals 16 residues. J gave up 5 bases and V 3 bases, and 13 bases lay outside the gene matches. Germline V gene sequence: CDR1 GTSNPN, CDR2 SVGIG (reference sequence). CDR3 bases: TGTGCCTGGAGCCCCTTCGGGACAGGGAATGGGGAGACCCAGTACTTC. It is translated as CAWSPFGTGNGETQYF. The full variable domain, rest sourced from reference TRBV30 and TRBJ2-5, is SQTIHQWPATLVQPVGSPLSLECTVEGTSNPNLYWYRQAAGRGLQLLFYSVGIGQISSEVPQNLSASRPQDRQFILSSKKLLLSDSGFYLCAWSPFGTGNGETQYFGPGTRLLVL.

The chain carries TRBV11-2 and TRBJ2-1; D gene unclear. Germline values: CDR1 SGHAT, CDR2 FQNNGV. V was clipped by 4 bases and J by 2 bases, with 12 bases between them. This CDR3 comprises 15 residues. CDR3 nucleotide sequence: TGTGCCAGCAGCTCCCTGAGAGGTACCTACAATGAGCAGTTCTTC. The encoded protein is CASSSLRGTYNEQFF.

This chain connects TRBV30 to TRBJ2-5; 9 nucleotides line up with TRBD1. The end of the DNA aligns better with TRBJ2-7, so the J call may be wrong. The CDR3 is 14 residues long. The germline V gene encodes CDR1 GTSNPN and CDR2 SVGIG (reference sequence). The CDR3 sequence: CAWRGTGLSNEQYF. DNA for the CDR3: TGTGCCTGGAGAGGGACAGGGTTATCCAACGAGCAGTACTTC.

V is TRBV28 and J is TRBJ2-3; 10 bases align to TRBD2. V was pared by 7 bases and J by 3 bases, with 4 bases of the junction left unmatched. Germline CDR1 is MDHEN and CDR2 is SYDVKM. The CDR3 has 14 residues. CDR3: CASTSGSSTDTQYF. The CDR3 DNA reads TGTGCCAGCACTAGCGGGAGTTCGACAGATACGCAGTATTTT.

The chain combines TRBV5-1 with TRBJ2-7; 13 bases are a match to TRBD2. This CDR3 is 16 amino acids long. V was pared by 4 bases and J by 5 bases, with 9 bases of the junction left unmatched. From germline, CDR1 is SGHRS and CDR2 YFSETQ. The CDR3 region has the DNA TGCGCCAGCAGCCCCAGACTAGCGGGAGGTACCCACGAGCAGTACTTC. This codes for CASSPRLAGGTHEQYF.

This clone was detected only once. The chain links TRBV28 to TRBJ1-5; D ambiguous. V lost 2 bases, J lost 0 bases, and 11 bases lay in between. The length of the CDR3 is 16 residues. CDR1 is MDHEN and CDR2 is SYDVKM in the germline V gene. Here the CDR3 DNA reads TGTGCCAGCAGTTTAATTCAGGATGATAGCAATCAGCCCCAGCATTTT. Translating gives CASSLIQDDSNQPQHF.

The genes are TRBV10-2 and TRBJ1-5; D is undetermined. Between the trimmed V and J ends, which lost 8 bases and 0 bases, there was a span of 5 bases. The germline CDR1 and CDR2 sequences are WSHSY and SAAADI. The CDR3 spans 12 residues. Written as DNA, the CDR3 is TGCGCCAGCGGAGGTAGCAATCAGCCCCAGCATTTT. This sequence encodes CASGGSNQPQHF.

This clone is a singleton in its sample. The chain joins TRBV11-3 to TRBJ2-1, with D hard to call. The CDR3 consists of 15 residues. The ends were cut back, 5 bases at V and 0 bases at J, with 11 bases in the middle. Germline V CDR1 and CDR2: SGHNT, YENEEA. In DNA, the CDR3 is TGTGCCAGCAGCCTAGGTGACATCTCCTACAATGAGCAGTTCTTC. Its translation: CASSLGDISYNEQFF.

The gene calls are TRBV5-1 and TRBJ1-4; TRBD1 matches at 7 bases. The V segment lost 4 bases and the J segment 4 bases; nucleotides outside the gene matches: 4. This CDR3 is 14 amino acids long. The germline gives CDR1 SGHRS, CDR2 YFSETQ. The CDR3 spells CASSVRDSNEKLFF. For the CDR3, the DNA is TGCGCCAGCAGCGTCCGGGACAGTAATGAAAAACTGTTTTTT.

This clone was detected once. V is TRBV5-1 and J is TRBJ2-7, with a possible D match to TRBD2 (6 bases). Trimming took off 2 bases at V and 3 bases at J, with 9 bases between the two ends. The CDR3 is 13 residues long. Per the germline V gene, CDR1 is SGHRS and CDR2 is YFSETQ. The DNA of the CDR3 is TGCGCCAGCAGCTTTAGGGGAGGCTACGAGCAGTACTTC. Its protein is CASSFRGGYEQYF. The whole variable domain, filled in from reference TRBV5-1 and TRBJ2-7, reads KAGVTQTPRYLIKTRGQQVTLSCSPISGHRSVSWYQQTPGQGLQFLFEYFSETQRNKGNFPGRFSGRQFSNSRSEMNVSTLELGDSALYLCASSFRGGYEQYFGPGTRLTVT.

This clone was detected once. The V gene is TRBV9, the J gene TRBJ1-1, with D perhaps TRBD1 (6 bases). Germline V gene data show CDR1 as SGDLS and CDR2 as YYNGEE. Deletions cut 4 bases from V and 6 bases from J, with 13 bases between. The CDR3 sequence is 13 residues long. CDR3 sequence reads: CASSQAGAAEAFF. Here the CDR3 DNA reads TGTGCCAGCAGCCAGGCAGGGGCCGCTGAAGCTTTCTTT. The variable domain in full, with the rest retrieved from reference TRBV9 and TRBJ1-1, is DSGVTQTPKHLITATGQRVTLRCSPRSGDLSVYWYQQSLDQGLQFLIQYYNGEERAKGNILERFSAQQFPDLHSELNLSSLELGDSALYFCASSQAGAAEAFFGQGTRLTVV.

The chain combines TRBV30 with TRBJ1-4; 7 bases agree with TRBD1. Germline CDR1 and CDR2: GTSNPN and SVGIG (reference sequence). Trimming at V came to 5 bases and at J to 15 bases, leaving 9 bases not matched to a gene. CDR3 length: 11 amino acids. CDR3 coding DNA: TGTGCCTGGGGACAGGAGTTTATGGTGTTTTTT. Translated: CAWGQEFMVFF.